Listed below are T cell receptor beta chains from one sample, sequenced in a study of blood T cell repertoires in COVID-19. Sequenced by immunoSEQ multiplex PCR; TCRdb stores in-frame clones only, minus some. Among some 82,000 clones listed, about four fifths were seen once. Sequenced sample: peripheral blood. The receptors originated from a man aged 80 or over with acute or convalescent COVID-19. CDR3s include the opening cysteine and the closing phenylalanine or tryptophan. D genes are given only for firm matches. The size of a clone is reported for some rows only, either as once, few or many, or as a class for expanded clones.

DNA	CDR3	V	J	D	length	size
TGTGCCAGTAGTACACCTTCCGGCAGGGGGCAAGGAGAGACCCAGTACTTC	CASSTPSGRGQGETQYF	TRBV19	TRBJ2-5	TRBD1	17	.
TGTGCCAGCAGTTACCGACAGTCCAACTACGAGCAGTACTTC	CASSYRQSNYEQYF	TRBV27	TRBJ2-7	.	14	.
TGTGCCAGCAGTTCACCAGGGGGGTCGAACACCGGGGAGCTGTTTTTT	CASSSPGGSNTGELFF	TRBV27	TRBJ2-2	.	16	.
TGTGCCAGCAGCTTAACAGGCCCTTATGAAAAACTGTTTTTT	CASSLTGPYEKLFF	TRBV7-2	TRBJ1-4	.	14	.
TGTGCCAGCAGGAGGACAGCGGGAGGTGAAAAACTGTTTTTT	CASRRTAGGEKLFF	TRBV27	TRBJ1-4	.	14	.
TGCGCCAGCAGCTTGGGACAGGAAACTAGCACAGATACGCAGTATTTT	CASSLGQETSTDTQYF	TRBV5-1	TRBJ2-3	.	16	.
TGTGCCAGCAGTCGACAGGGGGCCGCCTACGAGCAGTACTTC	CASSRQGAAYEQYF	TRBV7-8	TRBJ2-7	TRBD1	14	few
TGCAGCGTTACAACCGGGACAGGGGGTTCCTACGAGCAGTACTTC	CSVTTGTGGSYEQYF	TRBV29-1	TRBJ2-7	TRBD1	15	.
TGTGCCAGCAGTTTACAGGACTGGACTTACAATGAGCAGTTCTTC	CASSLQDWTYNEQFF	TRBV28	TRBJ2-1	.	15	.
TGTGCCAGCAGTGAACGGGGTTGGACTAATGAAAAACTGTTTTTT	CASSERGWTNEKLFF	TRBV2	TRBJ1-4	.	15	.
TGTGCCATCGGCGGGATTTATGGCTACACCTTC	CAIGGIYGYTF	TRBV28	TRBJ1-2	.	11	.
TGTGCCAGCAGCTTATTAACAGGGCCCACAGATACGCAGTATTTT	CASSLLTGPTDTQYF	TRBV11-2	TRBJ2-3	.	15	.
TGTGCCACCAGTGACCCGGGACAGGGGGCAGAGGGAGCTTTCTTT	CATSDPGQGAEGAFF	TRBV24-1	TRBJ1-1	TRBD1	15	.
TGTGCCAGCAGTTTGGACACACGAACGGGCACTGAAGCTTTCTTT	CASSLDTRTGTEAFF	TRBV28	TRBJ1-1	.	15	once
TGTGCCAGCGGGGACAGCGCCGTATACGAGCAGTACTTC	CASGDSAVYEQYF	TRBV7-9	TRBJ2-7	TRBD1	13	few
TGTGCCAGCAGTAAACAGGGGCTGGGCGGCTACACCTTC	CASSKQGLGGYTF	TRBV6-5	TRBJ1-2	TRBD1	13	few
TGCGCCAGCAGCTTGGCGGGGACAGGGGCCACCGGGGAGCTGTTTTTT	CASSLAGTGATGELFF	TRBV5-1	TRBJ2-2	TRBD1	16	.
TGTGCCAGCAGTTACCGGGACAGATACAATGAGCAGTTCTTC	CASSYRDRYNEQFF	TRBV6-5	TRBJ2-1	TRBD1	14	.
TGTGCCAGCAGTGAATCCCGGACAGGGGGAGTCGAGCAGTACTTC	CASSESRTGGVEQYF	TRBV25-1	TRBJ2-7	TRBD1	15	.
TGTGCCAGCAGCGTAGGGGGGGACCCTAATCAGCCCCAGCATTTT	CASSVGGDPNQPQHF	TRBV9	TRBJ1-5	.	15	.
TGTGCCAGCAGCCGGGACAGGGGAATTGGAGGGGGCTACACCTTC	CASSRDRGIGGGYTF	TRBV7-2	TRBJ1-2	TRBD1	15	few
TGCGCCAGCAGCTCAGGACAGTTCCCCGAGCAGTACTTC	CASSSGQFPEQYF	TRBV5-1	TRBJ2-7	.	13	.
TGCGCCAGCAGCCCCAGACAGGGGGCGTCCGGGGAGCTGTTTTTT	CASSPRQGASGELFF	TRBV5-1	TRBJ2-2	TRBD1	15	.
TGCGCCAGCAGCCTGACTAGCGTGCAATTACGGGGGCAGTACTTC	CASSLTSVQLRGQYF	TRBV10-2	TRBJ2-7	TRBD2	15	.
TGTGCTAGTGGTTTTTACGCGGGGGTCGGGGAGACCCAGTACTTC	CASGFYAGVGETQYF	TRBV12-5	TRBJ2-5	TRBD2	15	.
TGCGCCAGCAGCCAAGATTCTCAAACTAGCGGGAGCTCCACAGATACGCAGTATTTT	CASSQDSQTSGSSTDTQYF	TRBV4-3	TRBJ2-3	TRBD2	19	.
TGTGCCAGCAGTTACGACAGGGACACTGAAGCTTTCTTT	CASSYDRDTEAFF	TRBV11-1	TRBJ1-1	TRBD1	13	.
TGCGCCAGCAGCCAAACAGGGGGCCTCACTGAAGCTTTCTTT	CASSQTGGLTEAFF	TRBV5-1	TRBJ1-1	TRBD1	14	many
TGTGCCAGCAGTGAGACGGTGACAGTCTTTCACGAGCAGTACTTC	CASSETVTVFHEQYF	TRBV2	TRBJ2-7	.	15	.
TGTGCCAGCAGTGGCGGACAGGGTGTTCTGTCTCTTGAGCAGTACTTC	CASSGGQGVLSLEQYF	TRBV2	TRBJ2-7	TRBD1	16	many
TGTGCCAGCAGCCCCCCAGGTTCCAATCAGCCCCAGCATTTT	CASSPPGSNQPQHF	TRBV6-6	TRBJ1-5	.	14	.
TGTGCCAGCAGCACGGACGGGGTGAACACTGAAGCTTTCTTT	CASSTDGVNTEAFF	TRBV5-4	TRBJ1-1	.	14	once
TGTGCCAGCAGTTTAATCCGTGGGACAGGGCGTCACAATCAGCCCCAGCATTTT	CASSLIRGTGRHNQPQHF	TRBV28	TRBJ1-5	TRBD1	18	.
TGTGCCAGCTCACCAAGGACTAGCGGGACTAATGAGCAGTTCTTC	CASSPRTSGTNEQFF	TRBV18	TRBJ2-1	TRBD2	15	.
TGTGCCAGCAGCTTAGTCCAAACAGGTGAAGCTTTCTTT	CASSLVQTGEAFF	TRBV7-3	TRBJ1-1	.	13	few
TGTGCCAGCAGCTTACAGCCCGGGGGGGACTACACTGAAGCTTTCTTT	CASSLQPGGDYTEAFF	TRBV7-3	TRBJ1-1	.	16	.
TGTGCCAGTACCGGGAGCGACTACGAGCAGTACTTC	CASTGSDYEQYF	TRBV19	TRBJ2-7	.	12	.
TGCAGCGTTCCTAGCGGGAGATTGAGGACAGATACGCAGTATTTT	CSVPSGRLRTDTQYF	TRBV29-1	TRBJ2-3	TRBD2	15	once